These 12 T cell receptor beta chains share one sample of origin, sequenced in a study of CD8+ T cells in alopecia areata. Once RNA had been extracted, it was reverse transcribed into cDNA to act as the sequencing template. The data were produced by immunoSEQ multiplex PCR, yet TCRdb's version contains in-frame clones alone and is incomplete. The sample is made up of 290,000 or so clones, none counted only once. The study sorted pooled cutaneous lymph node cells by CD4, CD8alpha, NKG2D, NKG2ACE and other markers. The sequencing input was CD4+ T cells sorted from a lymph node. These receptors were collected from a C3H/HeJ mouse with alopecia areata. As its MHC haplotype, the strain has H2-k.

Concerning this clone: Germline and genes: mouse. Sequencing ends 4 residues short of the CDR3 end; the germline J gene provides the rest. Other DNA sequences in this sample translate to the same CDR3. This chain links TRBV13-2 with TRBJ2-1; 8 bases are a match to TRBD2. V dropped 3 bases and J dropped 4; count of bases not matched to a gene: 0. CDR1 and CDR2 from the germline V gene are NNHNN and SYGAGS (reference sequence). This CDR3 spans 13 amino acids. CDR3: CASGAGGYAEQFF. The DNA read from the CDR3 is TGTGCCAGCGGTGCTGGGGGGTATGCT.

This clone was seen more than once but under ten times. The gene symbols are mouse symbols. The read halts 4 residues ahead of the CDR3 end, with the missing end drawn from the germline J gene. The chain employs TRBV19 and TRBJ2-4; D unresolved. V dropped 4 bases and J dropped 1 base, with 7 bases sitting between them. The CDR3 runs 13 residues. Looked up from germline, CDR1 is FNHDT and CDR2 is SITEND (reference sequence). The covered CDR3 bases are TGTGCCAGCAGTCTCCAGGGTCAAAAC. Its translation is CASSLQGQN. The entire CDR3 sequence reads CASSLQGQNTLYF. Full variable domain (outside the CDR3, taken from reference TRBV19 and TRBJ2-4): GGIITQTPKFLIGQEGQKLTLKCQQNFNHDTMYWYRQDSGKGLRLIYYSITENDLQKGDLSEGYDASREKKSSFSLTVTSAQKNEMAVFLCASSLQGQNTLYFGAGTRLSVL.

The sample holds a few counts of this clone. The genes and germline here are from mouse. The read comes to an end 4 residues before the CDR3 does, leaving the germline J gene to fill in the end. The identical CDR3 is also encoded by other nucleotide sequences in the sample. This sequence joins TRBV19 and TRBJ2-1; 8 bases fit TRBD1. This CDR3 has 14 amino acids. V trimming: 2 bases; J trimming: 4 bases; junction bases outside the gene matches: 2. CDR1 and CDR2 (germline): FNHDT, SITEND (reference sequence). The part of the CDR3 DNA that was read is TGTGCCAGCAGTATCGGGACAGGATATGCT. Translating it yields CASSIGTGYA. The full CDR3 reads CASSIGTGYAEQFF. The full variable domain, with the rest looked up from reference TRBV19 and TRBJ2-1, is GGIITQTPKFLIGQEGQKLTLKCQQNFNHDTMYWYRQDSGKGLRLIYYSITENDLQKGDLSEGYDASREKKSSFSLTVTSAQKNEMAVFLCASSIGTGYAEQFFGPGTRLTVL.

This clone was observed at least ten times. Germline and genes here are mouse. The CDR3 end lies 4 residues beyond the end of the read and is filled in from the germline J gene. At the DNA level, this CDR3 is encoded by other sequences in the same sample as well. This chain uses TRBV1 with TRBJ2-7, with D uncertain. The CDR3 contains 12 residues. Per germline, CDR1 NSQYPW and CDR2 LRSPGD (reference sequence). The CDR3 sequence: CTCSADNYEQYF. CDR3 DNA (partial): TGCACCTGCAGTGCAGACAATTAT.

In this sample, this clone turned up many times. The germline and genes are mouse ones. The read falls 4 residues short of the CDR3 end, and the missing part is taken from the germline J gene. The identical CDR3 is also encoded by other nucleotide sequences in the sample. The V call is TRBV13-1, the J call TRBJ1-1; TRBD1 agrees at 7 bases. This CDR3 contains 15 residues. Unmatched junction bases numbered 2, after V lost 0 bases and J lost 0 bases. Looked up from germline, CDR1 is NSHNY and CDR2 is SYGAGN. CDR3 DNA, as far as it was read: TGTGCCAGCAGTGATGCAGGGGGAGCAAACACA. This translates into CASSDAGGANT. The full-length CDR3 reads as CASSDAGGANTEVFF.

About this clone itself: Mouse names are used for the genes. The CDR3 is cut off 3 residues early in the read; its end comes from the germline J gene. The sample holds other DNA sequences that translate to the same CDR3. The J gene is TRBJ1-6, the V gene TRBV13-1; 8 bases map to TRBD1. TRBJ1-6 is recorded as an ORF, its role being uncertain. Trimming took 0 bases from V and 5 from J; bases not matched to a gene: 4. Germline CDR1 NSHNY, CDR2 SYGAGN. CDR3 length: 16 residues. The CDR3 DNA, read in part, is TGTGCCAGCAGTGATGCCCGGGACAGGAATAATTCGCCC. Residues: CASSDARDRNNSP. The whole CDR3 is CASSDARDRNNSPLYF.

This clone was counted ten times or more. Gene names are the mouse ones. The CDR3 region is CASSQDRVYTGQLYF. CDR3 DNA, as far as it was read: TGTGCTAGCAGTCAGGACAGGGTGTACACCGGG. The chain recombines TRBV17 with TRBJ2-2; TRBD1 agrees at 8 bases. The read terminates 4 residues ahead of where the CDR3 ends, so the germline J gene completes it. The V segment lost 5 bases and the J segment 3 bases; nucleotides outside the gene matches: 5. The CDR3 loop spans 15 amino acids. CDR1 MNHDT and CDR2 YYDKIL come from the germline V gene.

This clone showed up just a few times. Gene labels here are mouse ones. The missing CDR3 end, 4 residues past where the read stops, is filled in from the germline J gene. The rearrangement links TRBV13-1 to TRBJ2-1; 11 positions agree with TRBD2. This CDR3 has 16 amino acids. CDR1 and CDR2 from the germline V gene are NSHNY and SYGAGN. V lost 1 base and J lost 4; bases outside the gene matches: 4. CDR3 DNA, as far as it was read: TGTGCCAGCAGTGATTCCGGACTGGGGGGATATGCT. Residues: CASSDSGLGGYA. Given in full, the CDR3 is CASSDSGLGGYAEQFF.

In the case of this clone: Gene and germline names: mouse. The read terminates 4 residues ahead of where the CDR3 ends, so the germline J gene completes it. Other DNA sequences within the sample encode an identical CDR3. This chain links TRBV1 with TRBJ2-1, with 9 bases that match TRBD2. The CDR3 length is 14 residues. Germline CDR1 is NSQYPW and CDR2 is LRSPGD (reference sequence). CDR3 in amino acids: CTCSATGGGAEQFF. The DNA read from the CDR3 is TGCACCTGCAGTGCGACTGGGGGAGGGGCT. The full variable domain, with the rest looked up from reference TRBV1 and TRBJ2-1, is VTLLEQNPRWRLVPRGQAVNLRCILKNSQYPWMSWYQQDLQKQLQWLFTLRSPGDKEVKSLPGADYLATRVTDTELRLQVANMSQGRTLYCTCSATGGGAEQFFGPGTRLTVL.

The table lists this clone with a few counts. Gene labels here are mouse ones. The observed sequence ends 4 residues before the CDR3 terminus, with the missing tail filled in from the germline J gene. V is TRBV13-3 and J is TRBJ2-7; 10 bases line up with TRBD2. V lost 9 bases to trimming and J lost 2 bases; unmatched junction nucleotides: 5. CDR1 and CDR2 (germline): NNHDY, SYVADS. The CDR3 contains 13 residues. Partial CDR3 DNA: TGTGCCACCTCTGGACTGGGGGCCTAT. Translating gives CATSGLGAY. The full-length CDR3 reads as CATSGLGAYEQYF.

This clone was detected only a few times. The gene names here belong to mouse. The CDR3 goes on 4 residues after the read ends, and that part is filled in from the germline J gene. Different DNA sequences within this sample yield the same CDR3. This sequence joins TRBV1 and TRBJ2-5, with 9 nucleotides matching TRBD1. With 1 base clipped from V and 3 bases from J, the junction kept 2 bases outside the gene matches. This CDR3 region has 15 residues. CDR1 NSQYPW and CDR2 LRSPGD come from the germline V gene (reference sequence). The CDR3 loop is CTCSAGQGGQDTQYF. Partial CDR3 DNA: TGCACCTGCAGTGCAGGACAGGGGGGGCAAGAC.

On this clone itself: The genes are named according to mouse. The CDR3 end lies 4 residues beyond the end of the read and is filled in from the germline J gene. V and J are TRBV1 and TRBJ1-1, with D hard to call. V lost 2 bases to trimming and J lost 1 base, with 5 bases between them. Per the germline V gene, CDR1 is NSQYPW and CDR2 is LRSPGD (reference sequence). The CDR3 has 13 residues. The DNA read from the CDR3 is TGCACCTGCAGTGCAATGGGGAACACA. Protein sequence: CTCSAMGNT. The CDR3 in full is CTCSAMGNTEVFF.